This entry describes one T cell receptor (beta chain). What it recognizes is unknown. Data came from immunoSEQ multiplex PCR; TCRdb stores just in-frame clones and leaves some out. The profile shows about 160,000 clones, around 90% of them singletons. V lost 5 bases and J 3 bases, leaving 16 bases between the germline ends. CDR1 and CDR2 (germline): SGHTA, FQGNSA. The CDR3 loop spans 16 amino acids. These data originate in a study of T cell responses to AZD1222 COVID-19 vaccine. About the research overall: Pooling was applied to second doses at about 4 or about 12 weeks.

Study-wide points: Within unmutated variant regions lay the reported targets of nearly half of spike-specific TCRs. Spike-specific TCR breadth and depth both grew after two AZD1222 doses. Clonal diversity was possibly underestimated, and the donors were mostly white British, with more females.

This receptor was identified in an adult in good health. Source: peripheral blood, taken on day 0 of AZD1222 vaccination. The chain links TRBV7-2 to TRBJ2-2, with a weak D call TRBD2 (5 bases). CDR3 coding DNA: TGTGCCAGCAGCCTACGCCGGGGAGCGTACACCGGGGAGCTGTTTTTT. It encodes CASSLRRGAYTGELFF.